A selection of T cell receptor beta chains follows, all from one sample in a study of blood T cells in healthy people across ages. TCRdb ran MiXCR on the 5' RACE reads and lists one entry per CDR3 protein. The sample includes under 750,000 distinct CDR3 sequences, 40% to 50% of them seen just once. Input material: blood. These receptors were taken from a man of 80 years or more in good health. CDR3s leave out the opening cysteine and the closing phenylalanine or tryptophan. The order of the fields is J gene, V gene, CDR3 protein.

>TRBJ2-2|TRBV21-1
ASSKERAGPNTGELF
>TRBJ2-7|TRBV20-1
SGQENSYEQY
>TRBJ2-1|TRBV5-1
ASSLLAGNEQF
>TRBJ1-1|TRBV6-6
ASMQGMNTEAF
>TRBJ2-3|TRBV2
AFETESTDTQY
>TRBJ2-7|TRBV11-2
ASSHGQSYEQY
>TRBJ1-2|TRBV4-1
ASSQDVGVNYGYT
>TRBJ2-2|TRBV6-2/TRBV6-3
ASSYSIWLAGELF
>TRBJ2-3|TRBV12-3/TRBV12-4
ASSLMAGGGNTQY
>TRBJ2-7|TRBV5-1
ASSPQGGTPYEQY
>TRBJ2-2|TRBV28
ASSPLAGAAGELF
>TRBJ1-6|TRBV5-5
ASSLLSGQSNSPLH
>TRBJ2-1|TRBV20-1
SARDRRREDFNEQF
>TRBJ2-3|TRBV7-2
ASSNRGGGRLDTQY
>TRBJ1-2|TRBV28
ASSSHPPSYGYT
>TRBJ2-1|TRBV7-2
ASSLTTRHEQF
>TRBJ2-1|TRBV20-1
SASYLGVGGPNNEQF
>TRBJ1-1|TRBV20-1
SARDPRQGGNTEAF
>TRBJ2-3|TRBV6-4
ASSAGGLAGASTDTQY
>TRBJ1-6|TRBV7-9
ASSVTGNNSPLH
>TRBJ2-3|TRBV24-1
ATSDGQGAGTDTQY
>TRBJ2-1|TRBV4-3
ASSHITQRGFYNEQF
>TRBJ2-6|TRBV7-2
ASSLRTSGRLGGANVLT
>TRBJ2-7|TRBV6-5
ASRAPGQGLEQY
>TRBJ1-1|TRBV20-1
SARDGGNTEAF
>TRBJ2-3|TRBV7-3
ASSLMASGADTQY
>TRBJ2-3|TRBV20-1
SARVTDTQY
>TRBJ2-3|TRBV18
ASSQSGRNTDTQY
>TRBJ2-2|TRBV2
ASSDPSTGELF
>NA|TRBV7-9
ASSSSRGPVYEQY
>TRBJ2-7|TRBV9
ASSVDGGTYGQY
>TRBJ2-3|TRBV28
ASSKTSPDTQY
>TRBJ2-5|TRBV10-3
AISVGSGGSNEQY
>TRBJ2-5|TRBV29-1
SVEDVRVWETQY
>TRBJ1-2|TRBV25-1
ASSGTGMFYGYT
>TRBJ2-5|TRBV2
ASKAGQLYQETQY
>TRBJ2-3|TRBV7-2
ASSPGLGINTQY
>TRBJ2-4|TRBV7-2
ASSVGTRTKNIQY
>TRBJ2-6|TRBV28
ASSRPGQRLGGANVLT
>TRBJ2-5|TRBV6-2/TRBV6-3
ASSYRFQETQY